This is a list of T cell receptor beta chains from one sample in a study of cytomegalovirus exposure and HLA in healthy donors. Produced via immunoSEQ multiplex PCR; TCRdb's table is partial and in-frame only. This table has around 100,000 clones, around 70% appearing once. Input material: PBMCs. These receptor sequences come from a man aged 30 to 45 in good health and CMV-seropositive. CDR3s include the opening cysteine and the closing phenylalanine or tryptophan. Fields, in order: clone size, J gene, D gene, V gene, CDR3 DNA, CDR3 protein. A D gene is named only where the DNA matches it firmly. Clone size appears in some rows only: once, few, many, or a class for an expanded clone.

few	TRBJ1-1	NA	TRBV6-1	TGTGCCAGCCAGAAGCGGGGATCCGGGAACACTGAAGCTTTCTTT	CASQKRGSGNTEAFF
NA	TRBJ2-1	NA	TRBV19	TGTGCCAGTAGTATGACATCAGGGCATGAGCAGTTCTTC	CASSMTSGHEQFF
NA	TRBJ2-1	TRBD2	TRBV4-1	TGCGCCAGCAGCCAAGATACCCCTAGCGGGGGGCTCTACAATGAGCAGTTCTTC	CASSQDTPSGGLYNEQFF
NA	TRBJ1-4	NA	TRBV5-1	TGCGCCAGCAGCTTGGAACAGGGCACAACTAATGAAAAACTGTTTTTT	CASSLEQGTTNEKLFF
NA	TRBJ2-7	NA	TRBV6-6	TGTGCCAGCAGTTACTCGCTGGCCCACGGGTACGACGAGCAGTACTTC	CASSYSLAHGYDEQYF
NA	TRBJ1-3	NA	TRBV19	TGTGCCAGTAGTATAGGAAGGGGCACCACTTCCTCTGGAAACACCATATATTTT	CASSIGRGTTSSGNTIYF
many	TRBJ1-2	TRBD1	TRBV10-3	TGTGCCGCCGGACAGGAGGAATATGGCTACACCTTC	CAAGQEEYGYTF
few	TRBJ2-6	NA	TRBV9	TGTGCCAGCAGCGTAGGTATCGGGGCCAACGTCCTGACTTTC	CASSVGIGANVLTF
NA	TRBJ1-4	TRBD1	TRBV6-5	TGTGCCAGCAGTTACTCCGGACAGGAGCTGAATGAAAAACTGTTTTTT	CASSYSGQELNEKLFF
few	TRBJ1-2	TRBD1	TRBV5-1	TGCGCCAGCAGCGTGGGACAGGGGCATGACTATGGCTACACCTTC	CASSVGQGHDYGYTF
NA	TRBJ1-5	NA	TRBV29-1	TGCAGCGTTGAACTGGGGCAAAGCAATCAGCCCCAGCATTTT	CSVELGQSNQPQHF
NA	TRBJ1-5	NA	TRBV27	TGTGCCAGCAGTTTCGGCAGGGGCAATCAGCCCCAGCATTTT	CASSFGRGNQPQHF
NA	TRBJ2-1	TRBD1	TRBV5-6	TGTGCCAGCAGCTTTGGACAGGGGCAAGGTGAGCAGTTCTTC	CASSFGQGQGEQFF
NA	TRBJ2-7	TRBD2	TRBV28	TGTGCCAGCAGTTGGGAGGGAATCTCCTACGAGCAGTACTTC	CASSWEGISYEQYF
NA	TRBJ1-5	NA	TRBV2	TGTGCCAGCAGTCTGGGCCAGAGGGGGACCAATCAGCCCCAGCATTTT	CASSLGQRGTNQPQHF
NA	TRBJ1-1	NA	TRBV5-5	TGTGCCAGCAGCTTGTCCGGGACTGGGACTGAAGCTTTCTTT	CASSLSGTGTEAFF
NA	TRBJ2-7	TRBD1	TRBV28	TGTGCCAGCAGTCCCAACGGGGACAGGGGACAATACGAGCAGTACTTC	CASSPNGDRGQYEQYF
NA	TRBJ1-5	TRBD1	TRBV7-2	TGTGCCAGCAGCTTAGACGGGACAGGGGGGCAGCCCCAGCATTTT	CASSLDGTGGQPQHF
few	TRBJ2-7	NA	TRBV5-1	TGCGCCAGCAGCTTGGTTCCGGGGGCCTACGAGCAGTACTTC	CASSLVPGAYEQYF
NA	TRBJ2-4	NA	TRBV28	TGTGCCAGCAGTTTGAGGGGAGGAGGAATAGCCAAAAACATTCAGTACTTC	CASSLRGGGIAKNIQYF
NA	TRBJ2-1	NA	TRBV2	TGTGCCAGCAGTGTGGCTGCGGGGGCCCCACATGAGCAGTTCTTC	CASSVAAGAPHEQFF
NA	TRBJ1-3	TRBD1	TRBV9	TGTGCCAGCAGCCTCACAGGGGACGCTGGAAACACCATATATTTT	CASSLTGDAGNTIYF
NA	TRBJ1-5	NA	TRBV6-5	TGTGCCAGCAGTGGGGGCAGATATAGCAATCAGCCCCAGCATTTT	CASSGGRYSNQPQHF
NA	TRBJ2-3	NA	TRBV7-9	TGTTCCAGCAGCTTAGCCGGGGATACGCAGTATTTT	CSSSLAGDTQYF
NA	TRBJ2-5	TRBD1	TRBV4-2	TGTGCCAGCAGCCAAGGGACAGGGGGCTGGAGAGAGACCCAGTACTTC	CASSQGTGGWRETQYF
NA	TRBJ1-1	TRBD1	TRBV4-1	TGCGCCAGCAGCCAAACACCGTGGGACAGGTTTGGAAACACTGAAGCTTTCTTT	CASSQTPWDRFGNTEAFF
NA	TRBJ1-6	NA	TRBV5-4	TGTGCCAGCAGCACGAGTTGGGACATCAGTCCTAATTCACCCCTCCACTTT	CASSTSWDISPNSPLHF
NA	TRBJ2-7	TRBD1	TRBV7-6	TGTGCCAGCAGCCCTGGGACAGGGCGAACCTACGAGCAGTACTTC	CASSPGTGRTYEQYF
few	TRBJ2-2	NA	TRBV25-1	TGTGCCAGCAGTGAACCCAGCGGAGCGAACACCGGGGAGCTGTTTTTT	CASSEPSGANTGELFF
NA	TRBJ2-1	TRBD1	TRBV5-1	TGCGCCAGCAGCCCGGACAGGGGGCAAATCCACAATGAGCAGTTCTTC	CASSPDRGQIHNEQFF
NA	TRBJ1-4	TRBD1	TRBV7-6	TGTGCCAGCAGCTTAAACCGGGACAGGGGGGGGAAACTGTTTTTT	CASSLNRDRGGKLFF
NA	TRBJ1-1	NA	TRBV2	TGTGCCAGCCTTGAACAGGTGAACACTGAAGCTTTCTTT	CASLEQVNTEAFF
NA	TRBJ1-4	NA	TRBV7-8	TGTGCCAGCAGCTTAGCGGGGGCAGGGTTTGAAAAACTGTTTTTT	CASSLAGAGFEKLFF
NA	TRBJ2-3	TRBD1	TRBV5-1	TGCGCCAGCAGTTACAGGGGACCCAGGGCGGCAGATACGCAGTATTTT	CASSYRGPRAADTQYF
NA	TRBJ2-2	NA	TRBV7-8	TGTGCCAGCAGCTCGCGAGAGGCTGCCGCCGGGGAGCTGTTTTTT	CASSSREAAAGELFF
NA	TRBJ2-7	TRBD2	TRBV4-3	TGCGCCAGCAGCTTGGGACTAGCGGGGACATCCTACGAGCAGTACTTC	CASSLGLAGTSYEQYF
NA	TRBJ1-2	NA	TRBV9	TGTGCCAGCAGCGTAGCGACAGGAGGTCCCCCCCCGTATGGCTACACCTTC	CASSVATGGPPPYGYTF
NA	TRBJ2-7	NA	TRBV10-1	TGCGCCAGCAGTGAGGGGGGGGCGGAATTCCACGAGCAGTACTTC	CASSEGGAEFHEQYF
NA	TRBJ1-2	NA	TRBV7-2	TGTGCCAGCAGTCAAATGGGGGGGAATAACTATGGCTACACCTTC	CASSQMGGNNYGYTF
NA	TRBJ1-2	TRBD1	TRBV7-9	TGTGCCAGCAGCGGGACAGGGGCTAACGGCTACACCTTC	CASSGTGANGYTF
NA	TRBJ1-5	NA	TRBV7-6	TGTGCCAGCAGCTTCCGGGAGAGCGAACAGCCCCAGCATTTT	CASSFRESEQPQHF
NA	TRBJ1-1	TRBD1	TRBV4-3	TGCGCCAGCAGCCAGGAAGACCGGACAGGTAACACTGAAGCTTTCTTT	CASSQEDRTGNTEAFF
NA	TRBJ1-4	TRBD1	TRBV5-4	TGTGCCAGCAGCTTGGGGGACAGGGGTAATGAAAAACTGTTTTTT	CASSLGDRGNEKLFF
NA	TRBJ2-1	NA	TRBV7-6	TGTGCCAGCAGCCAGGGGACGGGCGGAGAGCAGTTCTTC	CASSQGTGGEQFF
NA	TRBJ2-5	NA	TRBV5-1	NA	CASSSAPTSGQETQYF